This T cell receptor (beta chain) was captured by sequencing in a study of blood T cells in healthy people across ages. For this clonotype: Its antigen remains unknown.

J lost 3 bases, V lost 0 bases, and 4 bases had no gene match. This CDR3 has 15 amino acids. CDR1 is SGHRS and CDR2 is YFSETQ in the germline V gene. A second PCR of 7 to 11 cycles used a sample-barcoded 5' primer and a J-beta primer mix. MiXCR, run by TCRdb on the 5' RACE reads, gives a single entry per CDR3 protein. The top ten clones hold approximately 3.6% of a sample with 550,000 to 650,000 distinct CDR3 sequences, around a quarter of them seen once. Notes on the study in general: Investigators treated diversity estimates from one million T cells as underestimates.

The same sample was also studied in work on T cells of mothers and their children. That study adds: A few healthy Caucasian mothers and their six children were the donors. All RNA that had been extracted was used for cDNA synthesis at approximately 1.5 ug per 15 ul. The TCR beta CDR3 read count exceeded 9.5 million for each mother and was 2.5 million to 3 million for each child.

The TCR was taken from a boy aged 2 to 10 in good health. This chain joins TRBV5-1 and TRBJ2-7; 9 bases are a match to TRBD2. Source material: blood. CDR3 region: CASSLGLTSGYEQYF. Written as DNA, the CDR3 is TGCGCCAGCAGCTTGGGATTGACTAGCGGCTACGAGCAGTACTTC.